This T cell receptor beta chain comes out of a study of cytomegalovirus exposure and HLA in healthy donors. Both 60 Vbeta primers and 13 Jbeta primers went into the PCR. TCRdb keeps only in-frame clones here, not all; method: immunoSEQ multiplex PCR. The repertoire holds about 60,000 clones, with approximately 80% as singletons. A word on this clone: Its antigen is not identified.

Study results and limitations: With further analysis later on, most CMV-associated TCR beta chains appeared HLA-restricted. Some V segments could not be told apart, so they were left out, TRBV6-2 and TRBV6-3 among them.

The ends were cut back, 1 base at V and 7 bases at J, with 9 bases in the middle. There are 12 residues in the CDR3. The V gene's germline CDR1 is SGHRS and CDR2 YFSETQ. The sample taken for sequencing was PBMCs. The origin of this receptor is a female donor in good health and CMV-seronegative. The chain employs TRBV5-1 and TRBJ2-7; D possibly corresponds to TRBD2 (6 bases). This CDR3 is CASSLRAGEQYF. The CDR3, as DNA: TGCGCCAGCAGCTTGCGTGCGGGAGAGCAGTACTTC.